The present T cell receptor beta chain was sequenced within a study of preoperative IRX-2 immunotherapy in early breast cancer (dated by TCRdb to between 2017 and 2020). On this clone: The specificity of this receptor is unknown. No qualities accompany the bases; no much larger clone lies one base away.

Reading from cysteine to phenylalanine, the CDR3 counts 15 amino acids. Of all the DNA, just the CDR3 is kept, 45 bases in frame from base 1. CDR1 and CDR2, per the germline V gene, are SGHRS and YFSETQ. V is cut back by 0 bases and J by 5 bases, with 6 bases in the junction unmatched. What this sample's treatment or condition label stands for: preoperative locoregional IRX-2 cytokine immunotherapy. The samples were obtained from a phase Ib study that tested preoperative, locoregional IRX-2 cytokine immunotherapy designed to prime immune responses. Before surgery, IRX-2 was given to the donors, who were patients with early-stage breast cancer. The library relied on the immunoSEQ multiplex PCR assay. In TCRdb, the immuneACCESS table is reduced to in-frame sequences with V and J assigned. These tables do not hold every clone; where another copy was compared, an unresolved V gene accounts for under half, and the others remain unexplained. This sample is represented by roughly 40,000 clones; about 80% of them were singletons. Roughly 1.2% of the sample lies in the top ten.

Recombination connected TRBV5-1 to TRBJ1-2; TRBD1 agrees with 8 junctional bases. Sequencing was performed on tumor tissue, taken after IRX-2 immunotherapy. This sequence originates from a human donor with breast cancer. CDR3 sequence: CASSLDLGQAYGYTF. The nucleotide sequence reads TGCGCCAGCAGCTTGGACCTGGGACAGGCGTATGGCTACACCTTC.